The subject of this entry is one T cell receptor beta chain. These data come from a study of cytomegalovirus exposure and HLA in healthy donors. PCR primers comprised 60 Vbeta and 13 Jbeta primers. Some clones are missing from TCRdb's copy, which holds only in-frame ones; the method was immunoSEQ multiplex PCR. The table has about 150,000 clones, roughly 77% seen once. Germline trimming cut 6 bases from V and 2 bases from J; bases unmatched to any gene: 16. This CDR3 spans 19 amino acids. CDR1 is SGHNT, CDR2 YENEEA, per germline. Sequencing was done on a sample of PBMCs. The chain employs TRBV11-3 and TRBJ2-3; 11 nucleotides agree with TRBD1. This receptor was taken from a male donor in good health and CMV-seronegative. CDR3 bases: TGTGCCAGCAGTCTCGGACAGGGGGCTCGATCGGCCTTCACAGATACGCAGTATTTT. Translated: CASSLGQGARSAFTDTQYF.